These 6 T cell receptor beta chains were sequenced from one sample in a study of cytomegalovirus exposure and HLA in healthy donors. In the PCR, 60 Vbeta and 13 Jbeta primers were used. Produced via immunoSEQ multiplex PCR; TCRdb's table is partial and in-frame only. The repertoire consists of about 64,000 clones, with less than 90% occurring once and the leading ten covering about 10%. Sequencing was performed on PBMCs. Source of these receptors: a female donor in good health and CMV-seronegative.

The J gene is TRBJ1-6, the V gene TRBV7-8; 9 nucleotides align to TRBD1. The CDR3 covers 15 residues. The germline V gene has CDR1 SGHVS and CDR2 FQNEAQ. Unmatched junction bases numbered 3, after V lost 1 base and J lost 8 bases. The CDR3 DNA is TGTGCCAGCAGCTTAGGGGGACAGGGCCATTCACCCCTCCACTTT. Amino acids: CASSLGGQGHSPLHF.

The chain combines TRBV6-5 with TRBJ1-5, with 8 nucleotides matching TRBD1. The J segment lost 4 bases and the V segment lost 5 bases, leaving 7 bases of the junction unmatched. CDR1 is MNHEY and CDR2 is SVGAGI in the germline V gene. This CDR3 comprises 15 residues. The CDR3, as DNA: TGTGCCAGCAGTACCGACAGGGGAGGAAATCAGCCCCAGCATTTT. Translation: CASSTDRGGNQPQHF.

This rearrangement joins TRBV27 to TRBJ1-6; D is unresolved. V was cut by 5 bases and J by 7 bases, with 12 bases left in between. Germline CDR1 reads MNHEY; CDR2 reads SMNVEV (reference sequence). This CDR3 spans 14 amino acids. The DNA for the CDR3 is TGTGCCAGCAGTCTAAACGAAAGAAATTCACCCCTCCACTTT. This translates into CASSLNERNSPLHF.

The V and J genes are TRBV7-9 and TRBJ2-7; perhaps TRBD1 as D (6 bases). V shed 1 base and J shed 2 bases, with 12 bases lying between them. CDR1 and CDR2 from the germline V gene are SEHNR and FQNEAQ (reference sequence). The CDR3 is made up of 15 amino acids. This chain's CDR3 is CASSLETGATYEQYF. CDR3 coding DNA: TGTGCCAGCAGCTTAGAGACAGGCGCTACCTACGAGCAGTACTTC.

The rearrangement joins TRBV27 to TRBJ2-1; tentatively, D is TRBD2 (5 bases). V lost 3 bases, J lost 0 bases, and 6 bases lay in between. There are 14 residues in the CDR3. Per the germline V gene, CDR1 is MNHEY and CDR2 is SMNVEV (reference sequence). The CDR3 protein is CASSFEGSYNEQFF. The CDR3 coding sequence is TGTGCCAGCAGTTTCGAGGGCTCCTACAATGAGCAGTTCTTC.

The chain has TRBV5-1 and TRBJ1-4, with unresolved D. V shed 0 bases and J shed 5 bases, with 17 bases lying between them. The CDR3 loop spans 17 amino acids. Per germline, CDR1 SGHRS and CDR2 YFSETQ. DNA of the CDR3: TGCGCCAGCAGCTTGGCCGATCCTACGAATATCAATGAAAAACTGTTTTTT. Its protein is CASSLADPTNINEKLFF.